This TCR beta chain was identified during a study of PD-1 blockade in mismatch repair-deficient tumors. As for the study in general: Enrolled about 2013-2016, patients had progressing, pretreated mismatch repair-deficient cancers of approximately 13 types. General study findings and limits: Tumor-resident clones, often absent from pretreatment blood, expanded after pembrolizumab and then contracted.

Mismatch repair deficiency was confirmed in all patients, by PCR or immunohistochemistry. TCRs were sequenced from three patients responding to pembrolizumab. The CDR3 has 15 amino acids. Per germline, CDR1 ENHRY and CDR2 SYGVKD. Trimming took 3 bases from V and 5 from J; bases not matched to a gene: 4. This clone was detected only once. The antigen remains unidentified. Clones were read by immunoSEQ multiplex PCR, and TCRdb kept only the in-frame ones, dropping some. Of more than 95,000 clones in the sample, 86% were seen once. Sequencing was performed on peripheral blood, taken 44 weeks after starting pembrolizumab. The sequence was collected from an adult with mismatch repair-deficient cancer. This chain connects TRBV10-3 to TRBJ1-2; TRBD1 agrees at 12 bases. Written as DNA, the CDR3 is TGTGCCATCAGTGAAGGGACAGGGGGCTCGTATGGCTACACCTTC. Its translation is CAISEGTGGSYGYTF.